Shown below are 23 T cell receptor beta chains from a single sample sequenced in a study of Graves' ophthalmopathy and Graves' hyperthyroidism. CDR3 regions of TCR beta were amplified from RNA transcripts. Scientists carried out first-round RT-PCR using HTBI primers and then a second-round multiplex PCR. Using its own MiXCR run on the multiplex PCR reads, TCRdb lists one record per CDR3 protein. Here the sample spans about 220,000 distinct CDR3 sequences, around a fifth being singletons. The specimen sequenced was peripheral blood. These receptors all come from a woman aged 50 to 60 with Graves' ophthalmopathy.

This clonotype was seen at least ten times. The chain joins TRBV7-6 to TRBJ2-5; TRBD2 matches 7 bases. CDR1 and CDR2 from the germline V gene are SGHVS and FNYEAQ. This CDR3 comprises 16 residues. Trimming removed 2 bases from V and 1 base from J; junction bases left unmatched: 7. Written as DNA, the CDR3 is TGTGCCAGCAGCTTAAACCCCGCGGGAGCCCAAGAGACCCAGTACTTC. Protein product: CASSLNPAGAQETQYF.

This clonotype was seen many times. The V call is TRBV15, the J call TRBJ1-5, with D maybe TRBD1 (5 bases). CDR1 is LNHNV and CDR2 is YYDKDF in the germline V gene (reference sequence). The CDR3 runs to 17 residues. Trimming removed 0 bases at V and 4 bases at J, with 16 bases between. CDR3 sequence: CATSRDLGRRANQPQHF. CDR3 nucleotide sequence: TGTGCCACCAGCAGAGATCTAGGACGCAGGGCTAATCAGCCCCAGCATTTT.

This clonotype showed up many times. CDR3 loop: CASSSVGNEQYF. Written as DNA, the CDR3 is TGTGCCAGCAGTTCGGTGGGGAACGAGCAGTACTTC. The chain recombines TRBV28 with TRBJ2-7; D not resolved. Between the trimmed V and J ends, which lost 4 bases and 5 bases, there was a span of 9 bases. The CDR3 is made up of 12 amino acids. Germline V gives CDR1 MDHEN, CDR2 SYDVKM.

This clonotype was observed many times. The V gene is TRBV7-2, the J gene TRBJ2-5; 12 positions agree with TRBD2. CDR3 length: 15 amino acids. Looked up from germline, CDR1 is SGHTA and CDR2 is FQGNSA. The trim removed 6 bases at V and 2 bases at J, leaving 4 bases unmatched. CDR3 in amino acids: CASSLGLAGQETQYF. In nucleotides, the CDR3 is TGTGCCAGCAGTCTAGGACTAGCGGGGCAAGAGACCCAGTACTTC.

This clonotype turned up a few times. A junction boundary mismatches the germline segment, possibly from a read error. The V call is TRBV20-1, the J call TRBJ2-5, with TRBD1 matching 7 bases. CDR3 length: 12 residues. Germline values: CDR1 DFQATT, CDR2 SNEGSKA (reference sequence). The CDR3 DNA sequence: TGCAGTGCTAGAGCCGAACAGGGGACCCTGTACTTC. It is translated as CSARAEQGTLYF.

This clonotype was detected only a few times. This rearrangement joins TRBV11-3 to TRBJ1-6; possible D gene TRBD1, 5 bases. CDR1 and CDR2 (germline): SGHNT, YENEEA. V was cut by 5 bases and J by 5 bases, with 13 bases left in between. This CDR3 comprises 15 residues. The DNA for the CDR3 is TGTGCCAGCAGCAAAGGGACGGCGGATAATTCACCCCTCCACTTT. It translates to CASSKGTADNSPLHF.

The rearrangement uses TRBV9 and TRBJ2-2; 8 bases are a match to TRBD2. Trimming removed 3 bases from V and 6 bases from J; junction bases left unmatched: 10. Looked up from germline, CDR1 is SGDLS and CDR2 is YYNGEE. The CDR3 spans 16 residues. The CDR3 DNA reads as TGTGCCAGCAGCGAGGGACTAGGGGTGCGTCCCGGGGAGCTGTTTTTT. Protein: CASSEGLGVRPGELFF.

This clonotype was recorded at least ten times. The rearrangement joins TRBV9 to TRBJ2-2; possibly TRBD1 for D (6 bases). The length of the CDR3 is 17 residues. Germline V CDR1 and CDR2: SGDLS, YYNGEE. V was clipped by 0 bases and J by 1 base, with 13 bases between them. The CDR3 region is CASSVATWTENTGELFF. DNA for the CDR3: TGTGCCAGCAGCGTAGCTACCTGGACAGAGAACACCGGGGAGCTGTTTTTT.

About this clonotype: The junction and the germline gene differ at one end; a read error may be behind it. V and J are TRBV6-1 and TRBJ1-5, with unresolved D. The CDR3 is 14 amino acids. Germline CDR1 and CDR2: MNHNS and SASEGT. CDR3: CASRMVTSNQPQLF. CDR3 nucleotides: TGTGCCAGCAGAATGGTCACGAGCAATCAGCCCCAGCTTTTT.

This clonotype was seen many times. The J gene is TRBJ1-5, the V gene TRBV2; D perhaps matches TRBD1 (5 bases). Germline assignment: CDR1 SNHLY and CDR2 FYNNEI. Trimming cost V 7 bases and J 11 bases, with 18 bases left between them. This CDR3 region has 13 residues. CDR3 sequence: CASNSSPLGAQHF. The CDR3 DNA sequence: TGTGCCAGCAATAGCAGCCCGCTAGGGGCCCAGCATTTT.

Notes on this clonotype: A much larger clone differs by one base, so this may be a read error. The chain couples TRBV11-2 to TRBJ2-5; D could derive from TRBD1 or TRBD2 (6 bases each). Looked up from germline, CDR1 is SGHAT and CDR2 is FQNNGV. There are 17 residues in the CDR3. The CDR3 nucleotides are TGTGCCAGCAGCTTAGGTCGGGGGCCCCCGGGGATAGAGACCCTGTACTTC. The encoded protein is CASSLGRGPPGIETLYF.

This clonotype has a handful of counts. J is TRBJ2-4 and V is TRBV4-1, with D tentatively TRBD1 (5 bases). The germline V and J ends were trimmed by 1 base and 1 base, with 23 bases remaining between them. CDR1 and CDR2 (germline): MGHRA, YSYEKL. CDR3 length: 20 residues. The CDR3 sequence: CASSQANLYLGVRAKNIQYF. DNA of the CDR3: TGCGCCAGCAGCCAAGCGAATTTGTACCTAGGGGTTCGGGCCAAAAACATTCAGTACTTC.

At least ten counts were recorded for this clonotype. V usage is TRBV19 and J usage is TRBJ2-7; 12 bases match TRBD2. Germline V gene data show CDR1 as LNHDA and CDR2 as SQIVND (reference sequence). The CDR3 length is 15 residues. V was clipped by 6 bases and J by 7 bases; unmatched bases: 10. CDR3 loop: CASSPRLAGDREQYF. The DNA of the CDR3 is TGTGCCAGTAGCCCAAGACTAGCGGGAGATCGAGAGCAGTACTTC.

This clonotype was picked up a small number of times. The chain couples TRBV7-3 to TRBJ2-5; 13 nucleotides agree with TRBD2. V shed 5 bases, J shed 5 bases, and the junction held 2 bases outside the gene matches. The CDR3 covers 14 residues. Germline V gene lookup returns CDR1 SGHTA and CDR2 FQGTGA. The CDR3 nucleotides are TGTGCCAGCAGCCGACTAGCGGGGGGTGAGACCCAGTACTTC. Protein product: CASSRLAGGETQYF.

This rearrangement joins TRBV29-1 to TRBJ1-1; D is unclear. Germline V gives CDR1 SQVTM, CDR2 ANQGSEA. The CDR3 is 15 residues long. The V and J ends lost 3 bases and 2 bases respectively, with 16 bases between them. The CDR3 DNA follows: TGCAGCGTTGACGGACGGCGAGCGGCAAACACTGAAGCTTTCTTT. This sequence encodes CSVDGRRAANTEAFF.

The V gene is TRBV29-1, the J gene TRBJ1-1, with D possibly TRBD1 on 6 matching bases. V gave up 3 bases and J gave up 1 base, with 12 bases separating them. This CDR3 has 14 residues. The V gene's germline CDR1 is SQVTM and CDR2 ANQGSEA. The CDR3 protein is CSVDRGHSNTEAFF. CDR3 sequence (DNA): TGCAGCGTTGATAGGGGACACTCGAACACTGAAGCTTTCTTT.

This clonotype was counted ten times or more. The J gene is TRBJ2-7, the V gene TRBV2, with 8 bases lining up with TRBD1. With 8 bases clipped from V and 0 bases from J, the junction kept 3 bases outside the gene matches. Germline V gives CDR1 SNHLY, CDR2 FYNNEI. The CDR3 is 13 amino acids. The CDR3 is CASRDRLSYEQYF. The CDR3 region has the DNA TGTGCCAGCCGGGACAGGCTCTCCTACGAGCAGTACTTC. The variable domain in full, completed from reference TRBV2 and TRBJ2-7, reads EPEVTQTPSHQVTQMGQEVILRCVPISNHLYFYWYRQILGQKVEFLVSFYNNEISEKSEIFDDQFSVERPDGSNFTLKIRSTKLEDSAMYFCASRDRLSYEQYFGPGTRLTVT.

The chain combines TRBV2 with TRBJ2-5, with no clear D. V lost 3 bases, J lost 0 bases, and 8 bases lay in between. Germline CDR1 reads SNHLY; CDR2 reads FYNNEI. The CDR3 is made up of 14 amino acids. DNA of the CDR3: TGTGCCAGCAGTGAGTCGGCAAACCAAGAGACCCAGTACTTC. This gives the protein CASSESANQETQYF.

V gene TRBV11-1 combines with J gene TRBJ1-3, with a weak D call TRBD1 (5 bases). CDR3 length equals 16 residues. The germline V and J ends were trimmed by 5 bases and 4 bases, with 18 bases remaining between them. Germline V gives CDR1 SGHAT, CDR2 FQDESV (reference sequence). The CDR3 loop reads CASSLTGTLRGNTIYF. CDR3 DNA sequence: TGTGCCAGCAGCCTTACCGGGACCCTAAGAGGAAACACCATATATTTT.

At least ten counts were recorded for this clonotype. This chain connects TRBV12-3 or TRBV12-4 to TRBJ1-1; 11 bases are a match to TRBD1. The CDR3 extends over 16 amino acids. Unmatched junction bases numbered 6, after V lost 5 bases and J lost 1 base. CDR3 in DNA: TGTGCCAGCAGTCCTGGGACAGGGGGAGCGAACACTGAAGCTTTCTTT. Its translation: CASSPGTGGANTEAFF.

The CDR3 loop is CASSLPGTLVNEQFF. CDR3 nucleotide sequence: TGTGCCAGCAGCCTCCCAGGGACACTCGTCAATGAGCAGTTCTTC. The chain is built from TRBV7-3 and TRBJ2-1, with D maybe TRBD1 (6 bases). Germline V gene data show CDR1 as SGHTA and CDR2 as FQGTGA. Trimming took off 5 bases at V and 6 bases at J, with 17 bases between the two ends. This CDR3 contains 15 residues.

This clonotype was observed many times. The genes are TRBV29-1 and TRBJ1-2, with TRBD1 matching 7 bases. Losses at the gene ends were 7 bases for V and 5 bases for J; bases not matched to a gene: 10. CDR1 and CDR2 (germline): SQVTM, ANQGSEA. The CDR3 loop spans 13 amino acids. The CDR3 DNA follows: TGCAGCGCACCGACAGGGAAGGAGTATGGCTACACCTTC. Its protein is CSAPTGKEYGYTF.

Note on this clonotype: A single base separates this from a much larger clone, so it may be a read error. The chain joins TRBV5-1 to TRBJ2-7, with TRBD2 matching over 9 bases. The germline CDR1 and CDR2 sequences are SGHRS and YFSETQ. This CDR3 comprises 15 residues. The CDR3 DNA reads as TGCGTCAGCAGCCACGAGGCGGGGGGGGCGTTCGAGCAGTACTTC. It is translated as CVSSHEAGGAFEQYF.